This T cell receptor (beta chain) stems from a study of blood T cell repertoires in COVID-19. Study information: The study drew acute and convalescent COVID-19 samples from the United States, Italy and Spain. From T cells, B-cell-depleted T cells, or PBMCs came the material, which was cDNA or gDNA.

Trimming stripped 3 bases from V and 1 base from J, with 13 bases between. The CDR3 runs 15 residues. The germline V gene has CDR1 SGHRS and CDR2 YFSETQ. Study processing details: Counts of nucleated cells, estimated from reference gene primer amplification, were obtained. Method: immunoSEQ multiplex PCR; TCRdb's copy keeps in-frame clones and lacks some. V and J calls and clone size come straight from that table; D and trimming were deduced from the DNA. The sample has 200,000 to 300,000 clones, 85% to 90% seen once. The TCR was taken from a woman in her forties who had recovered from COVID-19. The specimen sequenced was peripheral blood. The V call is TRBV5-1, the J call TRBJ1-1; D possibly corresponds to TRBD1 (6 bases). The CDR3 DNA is TGCGCCAGCAGCTACCCCCAGACAGGGAACACTGAAGCTTTCTTT. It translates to CASSYPQTGNTEAFF.